Below, one T cell receptor (beta chain) is given with its context. Per the authors' pipeline: For nucleated cells, counts were estimated from reference gene primer amplification. Clones were read by immunoSEQ multiplex PCR, and TCRdb kept only the in-frame ones, dropping some. The V and J calls and the clone size are those of that table, but D and trimming were determined from the DNA. The sample holds around 250,000 clones; 80% to 90% are singletons and the top ten take roughly 3%. The germline V gene has CDR1 SGHAT and CDR2 FQNNGV. Trimming cost V 5 bases and J 4 bases; bases outside gene matches: 7. CDR3 length: 16 residues. These data belong to a study of blood T cell repertoires in COVID-19. Study-wide background: The United States, Italy and Spain supplied acute and convalescent COVID-19 samples. T cells, B-cell-depleted T cells, or PBMCs supplied cDNA or gDNA.

All exposed participants met a person with COVID-19 within 2 weeks before entering the study. The chain carries TRBV11-2 and TRBJ2-6; 8 nucleotides agree with TRBD1. The TCR originated in a woman aged 40 to 50 who had been exposed to COVID-19. Material for sequencing was PBMCs or T cells enriched from blood (not recorded which). The CDR3 region is CASSVQGARGANVLTF. CDR3 nucleotides: TGTGCCAGCAGCGTTCAGGGGGCGCGGGGGGCCAACGTCCTGACTTTC.